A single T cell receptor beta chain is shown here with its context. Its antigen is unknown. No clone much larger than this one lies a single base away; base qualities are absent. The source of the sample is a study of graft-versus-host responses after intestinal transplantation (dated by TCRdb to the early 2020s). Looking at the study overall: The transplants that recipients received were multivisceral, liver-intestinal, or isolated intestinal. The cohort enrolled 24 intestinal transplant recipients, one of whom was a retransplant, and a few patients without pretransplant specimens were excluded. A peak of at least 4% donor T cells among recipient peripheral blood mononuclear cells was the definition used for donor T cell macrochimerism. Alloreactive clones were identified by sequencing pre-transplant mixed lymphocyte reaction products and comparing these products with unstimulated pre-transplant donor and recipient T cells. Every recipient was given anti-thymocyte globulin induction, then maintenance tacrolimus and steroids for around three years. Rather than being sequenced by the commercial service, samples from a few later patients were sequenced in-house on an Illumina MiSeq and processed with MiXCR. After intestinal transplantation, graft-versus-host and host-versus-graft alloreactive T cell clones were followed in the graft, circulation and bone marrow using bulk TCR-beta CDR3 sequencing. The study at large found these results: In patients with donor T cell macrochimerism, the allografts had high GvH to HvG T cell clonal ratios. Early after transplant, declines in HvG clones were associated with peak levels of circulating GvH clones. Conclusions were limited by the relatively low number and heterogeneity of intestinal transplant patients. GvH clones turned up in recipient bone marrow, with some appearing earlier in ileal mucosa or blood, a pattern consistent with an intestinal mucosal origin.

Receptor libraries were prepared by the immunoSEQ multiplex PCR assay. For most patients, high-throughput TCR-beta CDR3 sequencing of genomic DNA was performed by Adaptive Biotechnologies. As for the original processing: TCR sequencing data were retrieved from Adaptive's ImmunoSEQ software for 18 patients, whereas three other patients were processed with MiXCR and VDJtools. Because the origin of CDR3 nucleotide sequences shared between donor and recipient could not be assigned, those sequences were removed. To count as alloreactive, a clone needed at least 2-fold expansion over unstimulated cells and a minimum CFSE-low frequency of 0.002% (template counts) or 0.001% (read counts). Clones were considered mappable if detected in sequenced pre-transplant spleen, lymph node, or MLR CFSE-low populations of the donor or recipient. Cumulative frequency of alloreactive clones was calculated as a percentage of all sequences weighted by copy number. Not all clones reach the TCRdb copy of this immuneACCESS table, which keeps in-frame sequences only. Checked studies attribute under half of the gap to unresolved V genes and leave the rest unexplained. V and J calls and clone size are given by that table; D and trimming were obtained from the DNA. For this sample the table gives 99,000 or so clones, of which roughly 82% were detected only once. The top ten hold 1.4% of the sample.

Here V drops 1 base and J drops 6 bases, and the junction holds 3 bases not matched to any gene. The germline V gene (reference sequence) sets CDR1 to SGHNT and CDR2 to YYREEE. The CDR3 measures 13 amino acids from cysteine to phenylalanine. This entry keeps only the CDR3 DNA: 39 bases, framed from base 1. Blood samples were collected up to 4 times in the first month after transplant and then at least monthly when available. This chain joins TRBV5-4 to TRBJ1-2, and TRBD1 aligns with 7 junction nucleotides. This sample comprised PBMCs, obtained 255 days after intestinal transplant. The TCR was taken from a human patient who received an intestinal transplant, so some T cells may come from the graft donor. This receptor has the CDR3 CASSLLQGNGYTF. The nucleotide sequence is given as TGTGCCAGCAGCTTGCTACAGGGGAATGGCTACACCTTC.